Following are 23 T cell receptor beta chains from one sample sequenced in a study of T-cell memory formation after mild COVID-19. TCRdb re-derived calls from the 5' RACE reads in MiXCR, one entry per CDR3 protein. This table has around 450,000 distinct CDR3 sequences, 15% to 25% appearing once. Specimen: PBMCs or a T cell subset sorted from them (not recorded which). The receptors come from an adult woman who had mild COVID-19 (a few samples of this study predate the infection). Cell type and time point are not known.

The chain combines TRBV7-6 with TRBJ1-2; no clear D. V was shortened by 4 bases and J by 7 bases, with 19 bases between the two germline ends. Germline V gives CDR1 SGHVS, CDR2 FNYEAQ. This CDR3 spans 15 amino acids. CDR3 coding DNA: TGTGCCAGCAGCTCCGTATCTCAAGTTACGGCTGGCTACACCTTC. Its protein product is CASSSVSQVTAGYTF.

The J gene is TRBJ1-1, the V gene TRBV5-5; 7 bases agree with TRBD1. Germline CDR1 SGHKS, CDR2 YYEKEE (reference sequence). The CDR3 contains 15 residues. V lost 3 bases and J lost 11; bases outside the gene matches: 16. CDR3 protein: CASSWGGTATSAAFF. CDR3 DNA: TGTGCCAGCAGCTGGGGGGGGACAGCGACCTCTGCGGCTTTCTTT.

The rearrangement links TRBV13 to TRBJ1-4, with D tentatively TRBD1 (6 bases). V was trimmed by 4 bases and J by 4 bases, leaving 10 bases between them. The V gene's germline CDR1 is PRHDT and CDR2 FYEKMQ (reference sequence). The CDR3 is made up of 14 amino acids. As DNA, the CDR3 is TGTGCCAGCAGCTGGAGACAGGATAATGAAAAACTGTTTTTT. Translation gives CASSWRQDNEKLFF.

This chain connects TRBV9 to TRBJ2-3, with D possibly TRBD2 on 6 matching bases. The CDR3 consists of 15 residues. V was pared by 4 bases and J by 2 bases, with 14 bases between. Germline CDR1 and CDR2: SGDLS and YYNGEE. CDR3 sequence (DNA): TGTGCCAGCAGCCCCCGGGACTTGGCCACAGATACGCAGTATTTT. Protein product: CASSPRDLATDTQYF.

The chain employs TRBV5-1 and TRBJ1-1; no reliable D call. CDR1 SGHRS and CDR2 YFSETQ come from the germline V gene. With 0 bases removed from V and 8 bases from J, the gap between germline ends came to 11 bases. CDR3 length equals 13 residues. The DNA of the CDR3 is TGCGCCAGCAGCTTGGGAGCCGGAGGAGAAGCTTTCTTT. Residues: CASSLGAGGEAFF. The variable domain in full, with the rest retrieved from reference TRBV5-1 and TRBJ1-1, is KAGVTQTPRYLIKTRGQQVTLSCSPISGHRSVSWYQQTPGQGLQFLFEYFSETQRNKGNFPGRFSGRQFSNSRSEMNVSTLELGDSALYLCASSLGAGGEAFFGQGTRLTVV.

The chain is built from TRBV24-1 and TRBJ2-7, with 7 positions matching TRBD2. The V gene's germline CDR1 is KGHDR and CDR2 SFDVKD. Trimming removed 5 bases from V and 6 bases from J; junction bases left unmatched: 6. The CDR3 extends over 13 amino acids. The CDR3 coding sequence is TGTGCCACCAGTGGGCCGGGAGGAGGCGAGCAGTACTTC. Its protein product is CATSGPGGGEQYF.

This clonotype was seen a handful of times. The rearrangement links TRBV5-1 to TRBJ2-1, with D perhaps matching TRBD2 (5 bases). CDR3 length: 14 amino acids. The germline gives CDR1 SGHRS, CDR2 YFSETQ. V was clipped by 4 bases and J by 6 bases, with 14 bases between them. CDR3 DNA: TGCGCCAGCAGCCCCGAGGGATGGAGCAATGAGCAGTTCTTC. Protein product: CASSPEGWSNEQFF.

This rearrangement joins TRBV15 to TRBJ1-2; the D is unclear. V was trimmed by 5 bases and J by 5 bases, leaving 12 bases between them. CDR1 and CDR2 (germline): LNHNV, YYDKDF (reference sequence). The CDR3 runs 13 residues. The CDR3 DNA is TGTGCCACCAGCGAGAGCCCGGGATATGGCTACACCTTC. This gives the protein CATSESPGYGYTF.

This clonotype was counted only a few times. The chain uses TRBV7-2 and TRBJ1-1; a possible D gene is TRBD1 (6 bases). V gave up 1 base and J gave up 4 bases, with 16 bases separating them. The CDR3 length is 16 residues. Germline V gene data show CDR1 as SGHTA and CDR2 as FQGNSA. CDR3 sequence: CASSLVLGAGSTEAFF. As DNA, the CDR3 is TGTGCCAGCAGCTTAGTCCTGGGGGCGGGGAGCACTGAAGCTTTCTTT.

This clonotype has just a few counts. The chain has TRBV20-1 and TRBJ2-3; TRBD1 might be the D (8 bases). The CDR3 is 14 residues long. Germline values: CDR1 DFQATT, CDR2 SNEGSKA (reference sequence). Trimming cost V 3 bases and J 4 bases, with 14 bases left between them. The CDR3 coding sequence is TGCAGTGCTAGCACCACAGGGGGGGCAGATACGCAGTATTTT. Translation: CSASTTGGADTQYF.

This clonotype was picked up a small number of times. J is TRBJ2-5 and V is TRBV12-3 or TRBV12-4, with D possibly being TRBD2 (5 bases). Trimming stripped 7 bases from V and 5 bases from J, with 20 bases between. The CDR3 has 15 residues. In nucleotides, the CDR3 is TGTGCCAGCAAGTGGGCAGGACGGCGAGGGGAGACCCAGTACTTC. Protein product: CASKWAGRRGETQYF.

The chain recombines TRBV12-3 or TRBV12-4 with TRBJ2-5, with TRBD1 matching 7 bases. The J segment lost 0 bases and the V segment lost 6 bases, leaving 7 bases of the junction unmatched. This CDR3 has 15 residues. CDR3 DNA sequence: TGTGCCAGCAGCTCAGGGGGTCCCTACCAAGAGACCCAGTACTTC. This gives the protein CASSSGGPYQETQYF.

The chain has TRBV12-3 or TRBV12-4 and TRBJ2-5, with a tentative D call TRBD1 (5 bases). V was trimmed by 6 bases and J by 5 bases, leaving 19 bases between them. This CDR3 region has 15 residues. The CDR3: CASSLITWGDETQYF. CDR3 bases: TGTGCCAGCAGCCTCATTACATGGGGCGACGAGACCCAGTACTTC.

The rearrangement uses TRBV5-7 and TRBJ1-4; TRBD1 is a possible D gene (5 bases). TRBV5-7 is marked as an open reading frame, function uncertain. The V end was cut by 4 bases, the J end by 0 bases, with 10 bases between. The CDR3 totals 15 residues. CDR3 bases: TGTGCCAGCAGCCCCCGGGGGACAACTAATGAAAAACTGTTTTTT. It is translated as CASSPRGTTNEKLFF.

This rearrangement joins TRBV7-2 to TRBJ1-2; 7 bases are shared with TRBD1. Per the germline V gene, CDR1 is SGHTA and CDR2 is FQGNSA. V lost 5 bases and J lost 3; bases outside the gene matches: 6. CDR3 length: 14 amino acids. In DNA, the CDR3 is TGTGCCAGCAGCCCCCAGGGGGGCTACTATGGCTACACCTTC. It translates to CASSPQGGYYGYTF.

This clonotype has ten or more counts. The J gene is TRBJ1-5, the V gene TRBV4-2; tentative D call: TRBD1 (5 bases). The CDR3 loop spans 15 amino acids. V shed 3 bases and J shed 7 bases, with 16 bases lying between them. Germline loops: CDR1 LGHNA, CDR2 YNFKEQ. CDR3 DNA sequence: TGTGCCAGCAGCCATACGATAAGGGGAGACCAGCCCCAGCATTTT. It yields the protein CASSHTIRGDQPQHF.

This clonotype was seen at least ten times. The chain carries TRBV7-2 and TRBJ2-1, with 10 nucleotides matching TRBD2. CDR3 size: 14 residues. J lost 7 bases, V lost 4 bases, and 4 bases had no gene match. The germline CDR1 and CDR2 sequences are SGHTA and FQGNSA. The CDR3 loop is CASSSVAGGNEQFF. The CDR3 region has the DNA TGTGCCAGCAGCTCCGTAGCGGGAGGTAATGAGCAGTTCTTC.

This clonotype has a handful of counts. The V gene is TRBV4-3, the J gene TRBJ2-7; TRBD2 matches 12 bases. This CDR3 comprises 18 residues. Germline CDR1 and CDR2: LGHNA and YSLEER. Losses at the gene ends were 0 bases for V and 7 bases for J; bases not matched to a gene: 13. As DNA, the CDR3 is TGCGCCAGCAGCCAAGAGTGGGGCCGACTAGCGGGAGTCGGTGAGCAGTACTTC. This translates into CASSQEWGRLAGVGEQYF.

The V gene is TRBV3-1, the J gene TRBJ1-2; D unclear. CDR1 and CDR2 from the germline V gene are LGHDT and YNNKEL (reference sequence). The CDR3 has 14 amino acids. V lost 5 bases to trimming and J lost 2 bases, with 12 bases between them. The CDR3 bases are TGTGCCAGCAGCTCCGGACTGCAGAACTATGGCTACACCTTC. Its translation is CASSSGLQNYGYTF.

The chain combines TRBV20-1 with TRBJ1-5; 7 positions match TRBD1. The CDR3 spans 14 residues. With V trimmed by 2 bases and J by 7 bases, 8 bases remained unmatched. Germline lookup yields CDR1 DFQATT and CDR2 SNEGSKA (reference sequence). CDR3 protein: CSARPQGGYQPQHF. CDR3 DNA sequence: TGCAGTGCTAGACCCCAGGGGGGATACCAGCCCCAGCATTTT.

There are a few counts of this clonotype. The chain carries TRBV12-3 or TRBV12-4 and TRBJ2-6; possibly TRBD1 for D (5 bases). Trimming removed 5 bases at V and 2 bases at J, with 13 bases between. This CDR3 is built from 16 residues. The CDR3 coding sequence is TGTGCCAGCAGTGACAGACAGAGCGCTGGGGCCAACGTCCTGACTTTC. This encodes CASSDRQSAGANVLTF.

This clonotype was seen more than once but under ten times. V and J are TRBV12-3 or TRBV12-4 and TRBJ2-7; D remains unclear. The V end lost 2 bases, the J end lost 1 base, and 9 bases lay between the germline ends. The CDR3 consists of 14 residues. Here the CDR3 DNA reads TGTGCCAGCAGTTTAAGTGCTCCGTCCTACGAGCAGTACTTC. It translates to CASSLSAPSYEQYF.

A few counts support this clonotype. The chain employs TRBV7-6 and TRBJ2-5; D unclear. CDR1 is SGHVS and CDR2 is FNYEAQ in the germline V gene. The ends were cut back, 0 bases at V and 4 bases at J, with 6 bases in the middle. CDR3 length: 13 residues. In DNA, the CDR3 is TGTGCCAGCAGCTTAGCGGTGGGAGAGACCCAGTACTTC. Protein product: CASSLAVGETQYF.